The TCR beta chain described here comes from a study of T cell changes during pregnancy in multiple sclerosis. Profiling relied on immunoSEQ multiplex PCR, and the TCRdb table lists in-frame clones only, not all of them. The sample holds tens of thousands of clones; 90% are singletons and the top ten take 0.45% to 0.65%. CDR1 is SEHNR and CDR2 is FQNEAQ in the germline V gene (reference sequence). The CDR3 covers 15 residues. The V end was cut by 3 bases, the J end by 1 base, with 11 bases between. This clone was recorded once. The sequence derives from a female donor with multiple sclerosis, enrolled in a pregnancy study. Sequencing used CD4+ T cells from peripheral blood mononuclear cells, obtained in the first trimester of pregnancy. The rearrangement joins TRBV7-9 to TRBJ2-3, with D perhaps matching TRBD2 (6 bases). CDR3 protein: CASSFGGGGTDTQYF. The DNA of the CDR3 is TGTGCCAGCAGCTTCGGCGGAGGGGGCACAGATACGCAGTATTTT. Filled out from reference TRBV7-9 and TRBJ2-3, the complete variable domain reads DTGVSQNPRHKITKRGQNVTFRCDPISEHNRLYWYRQTLGQGPEFLTYFQNEAQLEKSRLLSDRFSAERPKGSFSTLEIQRTEQGDSAMYLCASSFGGGGTDTQYFGPGTRLTVL.